This passage covers 8 T cell receptor beta chains from one sample sequenced in a study of T cell repertoires in cytomegalovirus infection. TCRdb re-analysed the reads in MiXCR, keeping a single row per CDR3 protein. The data contain around 740,000 distinct CDR3 sequences, roughly 35% of them singletons. The sequencing input was PBMCs. The receptor set was obtained from a human donor in good health (CMV status not recorded). Some clones in this sample may be carry-over from other donors' samples.

This clonotype appeared a single time. The chain has TRBV29-1 and TRBJ2-1; D perhaps matches TRBD2 (6 bases). The ends were cut back, 3 bases at V and 2 bases at J, with 11 bases in the middle. This CDR3 region has 14 residues. Germline V lookup: CDR1 SQVTM, CDR2 ANQGSEA. The CDR3 DNA reads as TGCAGCGTTGATCCGGCGGGAACCTACAATGAGCAGTTCTTC. This translates into CSVDPAGTYNEQFF.

The chain combines TRBV4-1 with TRBJ2-7; unclear D gene. V shed 0 bases and J shed 7 bases, with 13 bases lying between them. There are 14 residues in the CDR3. Germline V gene lookup returns CDR1 MGHRA and CDR2 YSYEKL. In DNA form, the CDR3 reads TGCGCCAGCAGCCAAGATAGCTCCTACAATGAGCAGTACTTC. Its protein is CASSQDSSYNEQYF.

This clonotype was picked up one time. One end of the junction fails to match germline, which may point to a read error. The chain uses TRBV7-2 and TRBJ2-2, with TRBD1 matching 9 bases. Germline loops: CDR1 SGHTA, CDR2 FQGNSA. The CDR3 consists of 18 residues. CDR3 protein: CASSRTGTGSQRTGERFF. CDR3 in DNA: TGTGCCAGCAGCCGAACTGGGACAGGGTCCCAACGGACCGGGGAGCGGTTTTTT. Drawing the rest from reference TRBV7-2 and TRBJ2-2, the complete variable domain is GAGVSQSPSNKVTEKGKDVELRCDPISGHTALYWYRQSLGQGLEFLIYFQGNSAPDKSGLPSDRFSAERTGGSVSTLTIQRTQQEDSAVYLCASSRTGTGSQRTGERFFGEGSRLTVL.

The chain links TRBV27 to TRBJ2-5; a weak D match, TRBD1 (5 bases). This CDR3 is 15 amino acids long. V dropped 5 bases and J dropped 5 bases, with 18 bases sitting between them. Per the germline V gene, CDR1 is MNHEY and CDR2 is SMNVEV (reference sequence). DNA for the CDR3: TGTGCCAGCAGTGAGAGATGGCAGGGTACGGAGACCCAGTACTTC. It encodes CASSERWQGTETQYF.

This clonotype appeared a few times. This chain links TRBV7-8 with TRBJ2-1; TRBD2 is a possible D gene (5 bases). V lost 0 bases, J lost 6 bases, and 6 bases lay in between. The germline V gene encodes CDR1 SGHVS and CDR2 FQNEAQ. The CDR3 extends over 13 amino acids. CDR3 loop: CASSLALVNEQFF. CDR3 DNA: TGTGCCAGCAGCTTAGCACTAGTCAATGAGCAGTTCTTC.

V usage is TRBV4-2 and J usage is TRBJ2-1, with 9 positions matching TRBD1. Germline-derived CDR1 and CDR2 are LGHNA and YNFKEQ. CDR3 length: 17 amino acids. V shed 3 bases and J 5 bases; nucleotides not matched to a gene: 11. CDR3 amino acids: CASSQIPGTGRNNEQFF. CDR3 DNA sequence: TGTGCCAGCAGCCAGATCCCCGGGACAGGGAGGAACAATGAGCAGTTCTTC.

Details on this clonotype: At one boundary the junction diverges from the germline segment, which might be a read error. The rearrangement joins TRBV7-9 to TRBJ2-7; TRBD2 might be the D (6 bases). The germline CDR1 and CDR2 sequences are SEHNR and FQNEAQ (reference sequence). This CDR3 contains 15 residues. For the CDR3, the DNA is TGTGCCAGCAGCTTAGGGCCGGGAGTGCCCTACGAGCATTACTTC. Translating it yields CASSLGPGVPYEHYF. Drawing the rest from reference TRBV7-9 and TRBJ2-7, the complete variable domain is DTGVSQNPRHKITKRGQNVTFRCDPISEHNRLYWYRQTLGQGPEFLTYFQNEAQLEKSRLLSDRFSAERPKGSFSTLEIQRTEQGDSAMYLCASSLGPGVPYEHYFGPGTRLTVT.

This chain connects TRBV20-1 to TRBJ2-7; D gene ambiguous. Trimming stripped 0 bases from V and 3 bases from J, with 15 bases between. The CDR3 runs 15 residues. Per germline, CDR1 DFQATT and CDR2 SNEGSKA (reference sequence). CDR3 in amino acids: CSARDLAEANYEQYF. The CDR3 nucleotides read TGCAGTGCTAGAGATCTGGCCGAGGCGAACTACGAGCAGTACTTC.